The 22 T cell receptor beta chains below come from one sample, sequenced in a study of control samples from healthy donors and cancer patients. Only in-frame clones appear in the TCRdb table, and some are missing; sequencing was by immunoSEQ multiplex PCR. The sample records some 110,000 clones, over 90% being singletons. The specimen was blood. All receptors derive from a man aged 25 to 40 in good health.

The rearrangement uses TRBV12-5 and TRBJ1-1; weak D call: TRBD1 (6 bases). V lost 2 bases to trimming and J lost 0 bases, with 10 bases between them. The germline CDR1 and CDR2 sequences are LGHNT and FRNRAP. The CDR3 length is 15 residues. The CDR3 region has the DNA TGTGCTAGTGGTTTGCGGGGGCAGTTGAACACTGAAGCTTTCTTT. Its protein product is CASGLRGQLNTEAFF.

The chain couples TRBV7-2 to TRBJ2-1, with 7 positions matching TRBD2. Per germline, CDR1 SGHTA and CDR2 FQGNSA. The CDR3 totals 16 residues. V lost 4 bases, J lost 8 bases, and 14 bases stayed unmatched. As DNA, the CDR3 is TGTGCCAGCAGCTCCCGAGGGCTAGCGGATGGGGATGAGCAGTTCTTC. Encoded protein: CASSSRGLADGDEQFF.

This rearrangement joins TRBV5-1 to TRBJ1-1, with D possibly matching TRBD1 (6 bases). From germline, CDR1 is SGHRS and CDR2 YFSETQ. CDR3 length: 14 residues. Trimming took 7 bases from V and 1 from J, leaving 14 bases between them. CDR3 sequence: CASFLGGPNTEAFF. CDR3 coding DNA: TGCGCCAGCTTTCTCGGGGGCCCGAACACTGAAGCTTTCTTT.

V gene TRBV4-2 combines with J gene TRBJ1-5, with 8 nucleotides matching TRBD1. Germline V gene lookup returns CDR1 LGHNA and CDR2 YNFKEQ. The J segment lost 5 bases and the V segment lost 1 base, leaving 4 bases of the junction unmatched. The CDR3 covers 15 residues. The CDR3 DNA is TGTGCCAGCAGCCAAGGACAGGGGTGGGATCAGCCCCAGCATTTT. As protein: CASSQGQGWDQPQHF.

The chain recombines TRBV12-3 or TRBV12-4 with TRBJ1-5, with a possible D match to TRBD1 (5 bases). Trimming removed 6 bases from V and 5 bases from J, with 11 bases in between. This CDR3 is 13 amino acids long. CDR3 sequence reads: CASRQGADQPQHF. The CDR3 bases are TGTGCCAGCAGACAAGGGGCTGATCAGCCCCAGCATTTT.

The chain is built from TRBV4-2 and TRBJ2-2, with 9 bases identical to TRBD1. The CDR3 runs to 19 residues. The J segment lost 7 bases and the V segment lost 0 bases, leaving 15 bases of the junction unmatched. CDR1 is LGHNA and CDR2 is YNFKEQ in the germline V gene. The CDR3 nucleotides are TGTGCCAGCAGCCAAGAGATCTGGGAGGGACAGGGTCGGGACGGGGAGCTGTTTTTT. Translation gives CASSQEIWEGQGRDGELFF.

The V gene is TRBV2, the J gene TRBJ2-5, with a weak D call TRBD2 (6 bases). The V gene's germline CDR1 is SNHLY and CDR2 FYNNEI. The CDR3 contains 12 residues. V was clipped by 7 bases and J by 4 bases, with 10 bases between them. CDR3 in amino acids: CASKGRGETQYF. The CDR3, as DNA: TGTGCCAGCAAAGGGCGGGGAGAGACCCAGTACTTC.

The rearrangement uses TRBV7-8 and TRBJ2-7, with 7 bases that match TRBD1. The germline gives CDR1 SGHVS, CDR2 FQNEAQ. The trim removed 11 bases at V and 0 bases at J, leaving 7 bases unmatched. The CDR3 covers 13 residues. CDR3 bases: TGTGCCGTCCGGGACAGATTCTCCTACGAGCAGTACTTC. Translating gives CAVRDRFSYEQYF.

The DNA of the CDR3 is TGTGCCAGCAGTCTCGAGTCGCCGCATAATTCACCCCTCCACTTT. Its protein is CASSLESPHNSPLHF. The rearrangement joins TRBV6-6 to TRBJ1-6, with no clear D. V dropped 5 bases and J dropped 5 bases, with 13 bases sitting between them. Germline CDR1 MNHNY, CDR2 SVGAGI (reference sequence). The CDR3 extends over 15 amino acids.

This sequence joins TRBV9 and TRBJ1-6; the D gene is possibly TRBD1 (5 bases). Germline CDR1 SGDLS, CDR2 YYNGEE. With 0 bases removed from V and 7 bases from J, the gap between germline ends came to 5 bases. The CDR3 is 13 residues long. For the CDR3, the DNA is TGTGCCAGCAGCGTAGAGGGGAATTCACCCCTCCACTTT. Residues: CASSVEGNSPLHF.

The chain carries TRBV10-3 and TRBJ2-7; 9 bases agree with TRBD1. CDR3 length: 14 amino acids. The germline V gene encodes CDR1 ENHRY and CDR2 SYGVKD. With 5 bases clipped from V and 4 bases from J, the junction kept 6 bases outside the gene matches. The CDR3 spells CAISTGGNLYEQYV. The CDR3 region has the DNA TGTGCCATCAGTACAGGGGGCAATTTATACGAGCAGTACGTC.

This chain links TRBV10-1 with TRBJ2-3; 9 bases fit TRBD2. Germline CDR1 WNHNN, CDR2 SYGVQD (reference sequence). This CDR3 region has 16 residues. Unmatched junction bases numbered 10, after V lost 3 bases and J lost 6 bases. The DNA of the CDR3 is TGCGCCAGCAGTGACGGTAGCGGGGGACCCGCGGATACGCAGTATTTT. This translates into CASSDGSGGPADTQYF.

This chain links TRBV6-6 with TRBJ2-5; 10 nucleotides align to TRBD1. Germline V CDR1 and CDR2: MNHNY, SVGAGI (reference sequence). There are 18 residues in the CDR3. V lost 5 bases, J lost 5 bases, and 17 bases stayed unmatched. The CDR3 nucleotides are TGTGCCAGCAGTCTATGGGGGACAGGGGTTAGGAGGGGTGAGACCCAGTACTTC. Amino acids: CASSLWGTGVRRGETQYF.

The CDR3 coding sequence is TGTGCCACCAGCAGAGATCTGCCAGGGAGAACTGGGGCCAACGTCCTGACTTTC. This codes for CATSRDLPGRTGANVLTF. The rearrangement joins TRBV15 to TRBJ2-6; D might be TRBD1 or TRBD2, each matching 5 bases. Trimming shortened V by 0 bases and J by 2 bases, and 14 bases separated the two germline ends. CDR3 length: 18 amino acids. From germline, CDR1 is LNHNV and CDR2 YYDKDF (reference sequence).

The chain is built from TRBV19 and TRBJ1-1; tentatively, D is TRBD1 (6 bases). Deletions cut 3 bases from V and 6 bases from J, with 14 bases between. CDR3 size: 14 residues. Germline CDR1 is LNHDA and CDR2 is SQIVND (reference sequence). The CDR3 DNA sequence: TGTGCCAGTAGTATGGGTCAGGGGAGCGCTGAAGCTTTCTTT. Encoded protein: CASSMGQGSAEAFF.

The chain has TRBV27 and TRBJ2-1, with a weak D call TRBD2 (6 bases). V gave up 5 bases and J gave up 7 bases, with 12 bases separating them. Germline V gives CDR1 MNHEY, CDR2 SMNVEV (reference sequence). This CDR3 has 13 residues. CDR3 bases: TGTGCCAGCAGTGTCCCGACTAGGAATGAGCAGTTCTTC. As protein: CASSVPTRNEQFF.

This clone was seen more than once but under ten times. J is TRBJ1-2 and V is TRBV5-4; TRBD1 might be the D (5 bases). The length of the CDR3 is 15 residues. Per germline, CDR1 SGHNT and CDR2 YYREEE (reference sequence). V lost 9 bases, J lost 1 base, and 19 bases lay in between. The CDR3 sequence: CATLPGGFLNYGYTF. The CDR3 nucleotides are TGTGCCACCCTCCCCGGGGGGTTCCTTAACTATGGCTACACCTTC.

This clone showed up just once. The rearrangement links TRBV10-2 to TRBJ1-1; tentatively, D is TRBD1 (6 bases). Germline V CDR1 and CDR2: WSHSY, SAAADI. The germline V and J ends were trimmed by 6 bases and 4 bases, with 6 bases remaining between them. The CDR3 length is 11 residues. CDR3 amino acids: CASRGGTEAFF. DNA for the CDR3: TGCGCCAGCAGAGGGGGCACTGAAGCTTTCTTT.

CDR3 in amino acids: CASSQGTGEKLFF. DNA for the CDR3: TGTGCCAGCTCGCAGGGAACGGGCGAAAAACTGTTTTTT. The V gene is TRBV18, the J gene TRBJ1-4, with a weak D call TRBD1 (5 bases). The CDR3 contains 13 residues. V was cut by 6 bases and J by 8 bases, with 13 bases left in between. Looked up from germline, CDR1 is KGHSH and CDR2 is LQKENI.

The sample holds a few counts of this clone. The V and J genes are TRBV11-2 and TRBJ1-4, with D possibly being TRBD1 (6 bases). This CDR3 has 15 residues. Germline V lookup: CDR1 SGHAT, CDR2 FQNNGV. Trimming pared 5 bases from V and 8 bases from J, leaving 18 bases between. CDR3 nucleotide sequence: TGTGCCAGCAGCGTTAAAAGCGGAAGGGGGGAAAAACTGTTTTTT. Amino acids: CASSVKSGRGEKLFF.

The rearrangement joins TRBV4-1 to TRBJ1-6; 7 bases are shared with TRBD1. The length of the CDR3 is 15 residues. Germline CDR1 is MGHRA and CDR2 is YSYEKL. V was pared by 6 bases and J by 7 bases, with 9 bases of the junction left unmatched. CDR3: CASRPLTGSNSPLHF. The CDR3 DNA is TGCGCCAGCAGACCTCTGACAGGGAGCAATTCACCCCTCCACTTT.

This chain joins TRBV9 and TRBJ1-6, with D possibly matching TRBD1 (6 bases). CDR1 is SGDLS, CDR2 YYNGEE, per germline. This CDR3 region has 16 residues. V was clipped by 2 bases and J by 3 bases, with 12 bases between them. This CDR3 is CASSVGDIDYNSPLHF. The DNA of the CDR3 is TGTGCCAGCAGCGTGGGGGACATTGACTATAATTCACCCCTCCACTTT.